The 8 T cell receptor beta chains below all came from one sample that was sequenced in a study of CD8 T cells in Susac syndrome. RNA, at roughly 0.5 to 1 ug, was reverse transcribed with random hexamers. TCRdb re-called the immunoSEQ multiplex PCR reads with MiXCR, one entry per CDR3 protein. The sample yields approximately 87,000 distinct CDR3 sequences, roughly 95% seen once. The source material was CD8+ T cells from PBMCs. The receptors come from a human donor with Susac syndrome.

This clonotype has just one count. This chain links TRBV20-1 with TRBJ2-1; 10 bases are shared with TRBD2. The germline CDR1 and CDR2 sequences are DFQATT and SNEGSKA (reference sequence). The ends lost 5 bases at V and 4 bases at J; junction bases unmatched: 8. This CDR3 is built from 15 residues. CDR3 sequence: CSALGRTSGYNEQFF. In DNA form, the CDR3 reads TGCAGTGCTCTAGGCCGGACTAGCGGATACAATGAGCAGTTCTTC.

CDR3 residues: CASSFSVSGWSYEQYF. CDR3 DNA sequence: TGTGCCAGCAGTTTTAGCGTCTCCGGGTGGTCCTACGAGCAGTACTTC. The genes are TRBV28 and TRBJ2-7; tentatively, D is TRBD2 (5 bases). The CDR3 is 16 residues long. V dropped 3 bases and J dropped 1 base, with 16 bases sitting between them. Per the germline V gene, CDR1 is MDHEN and CDR2 is SYDVKM.

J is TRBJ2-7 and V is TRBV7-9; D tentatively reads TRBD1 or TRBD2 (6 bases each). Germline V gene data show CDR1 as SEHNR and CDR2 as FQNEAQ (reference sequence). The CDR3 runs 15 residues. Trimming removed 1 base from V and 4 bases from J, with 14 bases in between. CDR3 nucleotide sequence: TGTGCCAGCAGCTTAGATGGAGGGGGAAGATACGAGCAGTACTTC. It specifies CASSLDGGGRYEQYF.

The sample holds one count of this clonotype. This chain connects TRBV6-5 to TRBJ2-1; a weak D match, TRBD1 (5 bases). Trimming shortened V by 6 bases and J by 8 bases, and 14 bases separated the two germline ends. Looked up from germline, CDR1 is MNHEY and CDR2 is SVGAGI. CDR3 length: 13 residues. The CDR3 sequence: CASSPTGRDEQFF. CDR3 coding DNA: TGTGCCAGCAGCCCAACAGGCAGGGATGAGCAGTTCTTC.

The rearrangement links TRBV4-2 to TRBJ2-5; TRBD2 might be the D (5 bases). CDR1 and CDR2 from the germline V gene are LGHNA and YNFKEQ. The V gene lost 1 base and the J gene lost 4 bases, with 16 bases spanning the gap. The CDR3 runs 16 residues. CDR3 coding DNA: TGTGCCAGCAGCCAAGCGGGAAGGGATGGGCGAGAGACCCAGTACTTC. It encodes CASSQAGRDGRETQYF.

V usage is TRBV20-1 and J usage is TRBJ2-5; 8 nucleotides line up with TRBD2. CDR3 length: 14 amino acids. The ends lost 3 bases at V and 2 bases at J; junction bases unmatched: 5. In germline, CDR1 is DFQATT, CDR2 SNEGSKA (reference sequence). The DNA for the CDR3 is TGCAGTGCTAGTTACGGGAGGGGGCAAGAGACCCAGTACTTC. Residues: CSASYGRGQETQYF.

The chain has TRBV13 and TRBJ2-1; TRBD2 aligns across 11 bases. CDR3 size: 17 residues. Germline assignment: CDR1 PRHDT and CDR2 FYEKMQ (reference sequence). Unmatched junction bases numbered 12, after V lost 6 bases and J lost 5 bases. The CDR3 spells CASRWRGSGLADNEQFF. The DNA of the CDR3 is TGTGCCAGCAGATGGAGGGGTTCGGGACTAGCGGACAATGAGCAGTTCTTC.

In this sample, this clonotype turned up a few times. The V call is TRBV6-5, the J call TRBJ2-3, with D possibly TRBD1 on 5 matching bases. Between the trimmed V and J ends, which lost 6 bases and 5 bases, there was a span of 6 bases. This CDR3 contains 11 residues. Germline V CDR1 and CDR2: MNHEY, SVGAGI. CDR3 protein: CASSQGDTQYF. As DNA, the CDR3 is TGTGCCAGCAGCCAGGGAGATACGCAGTATTTT.